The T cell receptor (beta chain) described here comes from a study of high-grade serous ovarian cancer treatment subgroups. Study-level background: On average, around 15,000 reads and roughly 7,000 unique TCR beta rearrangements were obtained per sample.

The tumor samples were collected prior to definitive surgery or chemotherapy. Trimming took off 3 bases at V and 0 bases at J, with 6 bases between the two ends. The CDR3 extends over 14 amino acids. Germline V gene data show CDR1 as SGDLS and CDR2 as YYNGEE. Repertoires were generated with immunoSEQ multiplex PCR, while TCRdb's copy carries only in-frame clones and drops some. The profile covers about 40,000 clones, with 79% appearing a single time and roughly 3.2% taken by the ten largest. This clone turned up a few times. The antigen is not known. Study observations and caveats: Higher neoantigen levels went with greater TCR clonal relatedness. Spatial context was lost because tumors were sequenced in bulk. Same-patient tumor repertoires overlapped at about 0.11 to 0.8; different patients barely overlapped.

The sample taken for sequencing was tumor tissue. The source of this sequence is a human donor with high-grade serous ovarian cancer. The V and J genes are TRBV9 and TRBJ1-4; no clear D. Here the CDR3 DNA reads TGTGCCAGCAGCGGGCCCTCAACTAATGAAAAACTGTTTTTT. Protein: CASSGPSTNEKLFF.